Listed here is a single T cell receptor (beta chain). Treatment: oral pan-JAK inhibitor, 5-10 mg twice daily. This sample is drawn from a study of CD8+ T cells in alopecia areata. The V end lost 5 bases, the J end lost 10 bases, and 19 bases lay between the germline ends. Germline loops: CDR1 SGHDT, CDR2 YYEEEE. The CDR3 extends over 14 amino acids. Sequencing used cDNA as its template, made by extracting RNA and reverse transcribing it. Sequenced by immunoSEQ multiplex PCR; TCRdb stores in-frame clones only, minus some. The sample includes about 99,000 clones, around 84% of them seen just once. This receptor was identified in a human donor with alopecia areata. The J gene is TRBJ2-1, the V gene TRBV5-6; TRBD2 is a possible D gene (6 bases). The sequenced sample was CD8+ T cells sorted from blood, obtained at approximately week 31, from a patient treated with tofacitinib. In nucleotides, the CDR3 is TGTGCCAGCAGGGCCGGGACTCAATCCAGGGAGCAGTTCTTC. Translated, it gives CASRAGTQSREQFF. The full variable domain, its missing parts supplied by reference TRBV5-6 and TRBJ2-1, is DAGVTQSPTHLIKTRGQQVTLRCSPKSGHDTVSWYQQALGQGPQFIFQYYEEEERQRGNFPDRFSGHQFPNYSSELNVNALLLGDSALYLCASRAGTQSREQFFGPGTRLTVL.